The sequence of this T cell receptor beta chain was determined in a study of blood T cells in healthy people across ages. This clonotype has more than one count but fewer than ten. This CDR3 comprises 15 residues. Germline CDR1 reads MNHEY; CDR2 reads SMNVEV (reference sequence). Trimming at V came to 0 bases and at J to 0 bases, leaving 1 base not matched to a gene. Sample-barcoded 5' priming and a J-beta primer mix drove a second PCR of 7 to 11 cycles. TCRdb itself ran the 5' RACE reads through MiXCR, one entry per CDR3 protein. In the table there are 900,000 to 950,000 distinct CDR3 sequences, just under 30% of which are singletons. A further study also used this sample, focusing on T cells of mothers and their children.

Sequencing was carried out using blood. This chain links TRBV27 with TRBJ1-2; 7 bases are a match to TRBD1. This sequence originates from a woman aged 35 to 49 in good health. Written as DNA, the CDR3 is TGTGCCAGCAGTTTATCCGACAGGGCTAACTATGGCTACACCTTC. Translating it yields CASSLSDRANYGYTF.